The 30 T cell receptor beta chains in this list originate from one sample, sequenced in a study of T-cell memory formation after mild COVID-19. TCRdb re-called the 5' RACE reads through MiXCR, storing one row per CDR3 protein. The table records 150,000 to 200,000 distinct CDR3 sequences, about 18% of them present only once. The sample consisted of PBMCs or a T cell subset sorted from them (not recorded which). These receptors were collected from a man younger than 35 who had mild COVID-19 (a few samples of this study predate the infection). Cell type and time point are not known.

The chain recombines TRBV4-2 with TRBJ1-5, with D perhaps matching TRBD1 (5 bases). The CDR3 length is 15 residues. Germline V CDR1 and CDR2: LGHNA, YNFKEQ. Trimming pared 3 bases from V and 2 bases from J, leaving 11 bases between. The CDR3 region has the DNA TGTGCCAGCAGCCAGGTAGGGGACGGCAATCAGCCCCAGCATTTT. Residues: CASSQVGDGNQPQHF.

The CDR3 nucleotides read TGTGCCAGCAGCCAATGGCACTCTGGGGCCAACGTCCTGACTTTC. Translating it yields CASSQWHSGANVLTF. V usage is TRBV4-2 and J usage is TRBJ2-6; D remains ambiguous. Trimming left V 2 bases short and J 0 bases short, with 5 bases between. This CDR3 contains 15 residues. From germline, CDR1 is LGHNA and CDR2 YNFKEQ.

This clonotype has a handful of counts. The J gene is TRBJ2-1, the V gene TRBV11-2; TRBD2 aligns across 10 bases. Germline CDR1 SGHAT, CDR2 FQNNGV. The CDR3 is 14 amino acids. The junction had 4 bases not matched to a gene; V was cut back by 5 bases and J by 6 bases. For the CDR3, the DNA is TGTGCCAGCAGCGTAGGGACTAGCGTCAATGAGCAGTTCTTC. Protein sequence: CASSVGTSVNEQFF.

The chain links TRBV20-1 to TRBJ2-3, with 7 bases lining up with TRBD2. CDR1 is DFQATT, CDR2 SNEGSKA, per germline (reference sequence). The ends lost 3 bases at V and 1 base at J; junction bases unmatched: 7. The CDR3 length is 15 residues. CDR3: CSARVGLAGTDTQYF. The CDR3 DNA reads as TGCAGTGCTAGGGTTGGGCTAGCGGGCACAGATACGCAGTATTTT.

V usage is TRBV3-1 and J usage is TRBJ1-5, with D perhaps TRBD1 (5 bases). Germline V gene sequence: CDR1 LGHDT, CDR2 YNNKEL (reference sequence). V shed 0 bases and J shed 2 bases, with 11 bases lying between them. The CDR3 loop spans 16 amino acids. The CDR3 region is CASSQEWSRGNQPQHF. DNA of the CDR3: TGTGCCAGCAGCCAAGAGTGGAGCAGGGGCAATCAGCCCCAGCATTTT. The variable domain in full, completed from reference TRBV3-1 and TRBJ1-5, reads DTAVSQTPKYLVTQMGNDKSIKCEQNLGHDTMYWYKQDSKKFLKIMFSYNNKELIINETVPNRFSPKSPDKAHLNLHINSLELGDSAVYFCASSQEWSRGNQPQHFGDGTRLSIL.

This clonotype was counted a few times. This sequence joins TRBV7-2 and TRBJ2-3; tentative D call: TRBD2 (7 bases). Germline V lookup: CDR1 SGHTA, CDR2 FQGNSA. V dropped 5 bases and J dropped 4 bases, with 16 bases sitting between them. The CDR3 consists of 15 residues. The CDR3: CASSLRGGESDTQYF. CDR3 bases: TGTGCCAGCAGCCTGAGAGGGGGGGAGTCAGATACGCAGTATTTT. Filled out from reference TRBV7-2 and TRBJ2-3, the complete variable domain reads GAGVSQSPSNKVTEKGKDVELRCDPISGHTALYWYRQSLGQGLEFLIYFQGNSAPDKSGLPSDRFSAERTGGSVSTLTIQRTQQEDSAVYLCASSLRGGESDTQYFGPGTRLTVL.

The chain links TRBV10-2 to TRBJ2-3; the D is unclear. Trimming stripped 2 bases from V and 5 bases from J, with 2 bases between. This CDR3 spans 11 amino acids. From germline, CDR1 is WSHSY and CDR2 SAAADI. The CDR3 loop is CASSEVDTQYF. The CDR3 DNA reads TGCGCCAGCAGTGAGGTAGATACGCAGTATTTT.

The chain is built from TRBV6-6 and TRBJ1-5; 7 bases agree with TRBD1. The CDR3 length is 14 residues. Germline lookup yields CDR1 MNHNY and CDR2 SVGAGI (reference sequence). With V trimmed by 4 bases and J by 8 bases, 8 bases remained unmatched. The CDR3 region is CASSSQGGVEPQHF. In DNA form, the CDR3 reads TGTGCCAGCAGTTCGCAAGGGGGCGTGGAGCCCCAGCATTTT.

The chain recombines TRBV5-1 with TRBJ2-3; D is perhaps TRBD2 (5 bases). Deletions cut 3 bases from V and 1 base from J, with 12 bases between. Germline loops: CDR1 SGHRS, CDR2 YFSETQ. The CDR3 is made up of 15 amino acids. The CDR3 nucleotides are TGCGCCAGCAGCTCTCCGCTACTAGGCACAGATACGCAGTATTTT. It is translated as CASSSPLLGTDTQYF. Complete variable domain (other parts from reference TRBV5-1 and TRBJ2-3): KAGVTQTPRYLIKTRGQQVTLSCSPISGHRSVSWYQQTPGQGLQFLFEYFSETQRNKGNFPGRFSGRQFSNSRSEMNVSTLELGDSALYLCASSSPLLGTDTQYFGPGTRLTVL.

This rearrangement joins TRBV20-1 to TRBJ1-2; TRBD1 might be the D (6 bases). CDR3 length: 13 residues. Trimming stripped 3 bases from V and 0 bases from J, with 8 bases between. Germline loops: CDR1 DFQATT, CDR2 SNEGSKA (reference sequence). This CDR3 reads CSARGHANYGYTF. Here the CDR3 DNA reads TGCAGTGCTAGGGGACATGCTAACTATGGCTACACCTTC.

This clonotype showed up just a few times. The V and J genes are TRBV11-2 and TRBJ1-2; D is possibly TRBD1 (6 bases). Trimming pared 1 base from V and 7 bases from J, leaving 10 bases between. The CDR3 runs to 13 residues. Per germline, CDR1 SGHAT and CDR2 FQNNGV. CDR3 nucleotides: TGTGCCAGCAGCTTAGCACAGGGAGCTGGCTACACCTTC. This sequence encodes CASSLAQGAGYTF. The variable domain in full, completed from reference TRBV11-2 and TRBJ1-2, reads EAGVAQSPRYKIIEKRQSVAFWCNPISGHATLYWYQQILGQGPKLLIQFQNNGVVDDSQLPKDRFSAERLKGVDSTLKIQPAKLEDSAVYLCASSLAQGAGYTFGSGTRLTVV.

This clonotype was found a few times. The rearrangement uses TRBV5-1 and TRBJ2-3; the match to TRBD2 covers 10 bases. The V segment lost 4 bases and the J segment 2 bases; nucleotides outside the gene matches: 10. The length of the CDR3 is 17 residues. Germline V gene sequence: CDR1 SGHRS, CDR2 YFSETQ. The CDR3 sequence: CASSEPLAGANTDTQYF. In DNA form, the CDR3 reads TGCGCCAGCAGCGAACCTCTAGCGGGGGCCAACACAGATACGCAGTATTTT.

The chain is built from TRBV6-2 or TRBV6-3 and TRBJ2-6; the D is unclear. The CDR3 loop spans 17 amino acids. CDR1 and CDR2 from the germline V gene are MNHEY and SVGEGT. Trimming removed 0 bases at V and 1 base at J, with 10 bases between. CDR3 region: CASSYSESWSGANVLTF. DNA of the CDR3: TGTGCCAGCAGTTACTCCGAAAGTTGGTCTGGGGCCAACGTCCTGACTTTC.

The chain employs TRBV6-5 and TRBJ1-6; D ambiguous. Germline lookup yields CDR1 MNHEY and CDR2 SVGAGI. The CDR3 is 17 residues long. Trimming cost V 0 bases and J 1 base, with 10 bases left between them. The CDR3: CASSYSIPNSYNSPLHF. For the CDR3, the DNA is TGTGCCAGCAGTTACTCGATACCGAATTCCTATAATTCACCCCTCCACTTT.

The V gene is TRBV5-1, the J gene TRBJ2-3, with TRBD1 matching over 8 bases. The CDR3 has 15 amino acids. Germline V gene data show CDR1 as SGHRS and CDR2 as YFSETQ. After removal of 0 bases from V and 2 bases from J, the junction contained 2 bases not matched to a gene. The DNA for the CDR3 is TGCGCCAGCAGCTTGGCACAGGGGGTCACAGATACGCAGTATTTT. Protein product: CASSLAQGVTDTQYF.

The rearrangement uses TRBV5-5 and TRBJ2-4, with a tentative D call TRBD1 (5 bases). The CDR3 sequence is 15 residues long. Germline V gives CDR1 SGHKS, CDR2 YYEKEE (reference sequence). Trimming cost V 2 bases and J 0 bases, with 9 bases left between them. The CDR3 DNA is TGTGCCAGCAGCTTAACAGGAGTAGCCAAAAACATTCAGTACTTC. Its translation is CASSLTGVAKNIQYF.

This clonotype appeared many times. The junction shows a germline mismatch at one end, possibly a read error. This sequence joins TRBV7-2 and TRBJ2-5, with 7 bases aligning to TRBD2. Germline CDR1 is SGHTA and CDR2 is FQGNSA. CDR3 length: 13 residues. In nucleotides, the CDR3 is TGTGCCAGCAGCCCAACCCAATCTAGCGGTCCCCACTTC. It encodes CASSPTQSSGPHF.

This clonotype was picked up a small number of times. The V gene is TRBV11-2, the J gene TRBJ1-2; 8 positions agree with TRBD1. The CDR3 sequence is 16 residues long. The V and J ends lost 0 bases and 4 bases, in that order; junction bases with no gene match: 7. Germline CDR1 is SGHAT and CDR2 is FQNNGV. CDR3 in amino acids: CASSLDGGTGPYGYTF. Written as DNA, the CDR3 is TGTGCCAGCAGCTTAGATGGTGGGACAGGTCCCTATGGCTACACCTTC.

The chain links TRBV20-1 to TRBJ1-2; D is unresolved. Trimming pared 6 bases from V and 0 bases from J, leaving 11 bases between. CDR3 length: 13 residues. Germline CDR1 is DFQATT and CDR2 is SNEGSKA (reference sequence). For the CDR3, the DNA is TGCAGTGCCAAGCGGGGAGCTAACTATGGCTACACCTTC. Translating it yields CSAKRGANYGYTF.

The J gene is TRBJ2-5, the V gene TRBV7-2; 10 positions match TRBD1. Trimming cost V 5 bases and J 5 bases; bases outside gene matches: 8. Germline V gene data show CDR1 as SGHTA and CDR2 as FQGNSA. This CDR3 is 15 amino acids long. In DNA, the CDR3 is TGTGCCAGCAGCCCCCGGACAGGGGGAGGGGAGACCCAGTACTTC. This translates into CASSPRTGGGETQYF.

The V call is TRBV3-1, the J call TRBJ2-1; D is uncertain. The CDR3 length is 12 residues. V lost 3 bases, J lost 5 bases, and 5 bases lay in between. Germline CDR1 reads LGHDT; CDR2 reads YNNKEL (reference sequence). The CDR3 DNA follows: TGTGCCAGCAGCCACCGGGACAATGAGCAGTTCTTC. This sequence encodes CASSHRDNEQFF.

This clonotype has a count of ten or more. The V gene is TRBV6-1, the J gene TRBJ2-7, with D perhaps matching TRBD1 (6 bases). CDR1 and CDR2 (germline): MNHNS, SASEGT. Trimming stripped 6 bases from V and 3 bases from J, with 12 bases between. The CDR3 has 13 amino acids. The CDR3 nucleotides are TGTGCCAGCAGGGGACAACTACTCTACGAGCAGTACTTC. Its protein is CASRGQLLYEQYF.

This clonotype was found many times. This rearrangement joins TRBV7-9 to TRBJ2-1; 11 nucleotides align to TRBD2. This CDR3 spans 12 amino acids. The junction had 3 bases not matched to a gene; V was cut back by 4 bases and J by 13 bases. CDR1 is SEHNR and CDR2 is FQNEAQ in the germline V gene (reference sequence). DNA for the CDR3: TGTGCCAGCAGCTCTAGCGGGGGGATCCAGTTCTTC. It specifies CASSSSGGIQFF.

The chain joins TRBV7-2 to TRBJ1-5, with D tentatively TRBD1 (5 bases). V lost 8 bases, J lost 4 bases, and 12 bases lay in between. Germline-derived CDR1 and CDR2 are SGHTA and FQGNSA. This CDR3 has 13 residues. This CDR3 is CASGGQGNQPQHF. CDR3 coding DNA: TGTGCCAGCGGTGGGCAGGGTAATCAGCCCCAGCATTTT.

The V gene is TRBV5-6, the J gene TRBJ2-5, with 11 nucleotides matching TRBD1. From germline, CDR1 is SGHDT and CDR2 YYEEEE. There are 15 residues in the CDR3. The V segment lost 2 bases and the J segment 4 bases; nucleotides outside the gene matches: 4. The CDR3 is CASSFGQGAGETQYF. Written as DNA, the CDR3 is TGTGCCAGCAGCTTTGGACAGGGGGCAGGAGAGACCCAGTACTTC.

This clonotype was seen a few times. The chain recombines TRBV9 with TRBJ1-5; the match to TRBD1 covers 8 bases. Germline assignment: CDR1 SGDLS and CDR2 YYNGEE. This CDR3 is 15 amino acids long. V shed 4 bases, J shed 4 bases, and the junction held 7 bases outside the gene matches. CDR3 sequence: CASSPGTGRNQPQHF. CDR3 sequence (DNA): TGTGCCAGCAGCCCTGGGACAGGAAGAAATCAGCCCCAGCATTTT.

Only a few counts were recorded for this clonotype. The chain is built from TRBV12-3 or TRBV12-4 and TRBJ1-4; TRBD1 aligns across 7 bases. V was pared by 6 bases and J by 8 bases, with 12 bases of the junction left unmatched. The CDR3 length is 15 residues. CDR3 bases: TGTGCCAGCAGGGCCGAGGGGACAGCCCGCGAAAAACTGTTTTTT. It yields the protein CASRAEGTAREKLFF.

This clonotype appeared many times. The chain combines TRBV5-1 with TRBJ2-1; 13 bases map to TRBD2. Losses at the gene ends were 7 bases for V and 9 bases for J; bases not matched to a gene: 7. This CDR3 contains 14 residues. The germline V gene encodes CDR1 SGHRS and CDR2 YFSETQ. The CDR3 sequence: CASAGTSGMGEQFF. CDR3 nucleotides: TGCGCCAGCGCAGGGACTAGCGGGATGGGTGAGCAGTTCTTC.

Only a few counts were recorded for this clonotype. The J gene is TRBJ1-1, the V gene TRBV23-1, with 7 bases fitting TRBD1. TRBV23-1 is given ORF status, its function remaining uncertain. Germline trimming cut 0 bases from V and 6 bases from J; bases unmatched to any gene: 4. The CDR3 covers 14 residues. For the CDR3, the DNA is TGCGCCAGCAGTCAATCGTACAGGGGCCCTGAAGCTTTCTTT. This gives the protein CASSQSYRGPEAFF.

The gene calls are TRBV10-3 and TRBJ1-1; D remains unclear. The germline V gene has CDR1 ENHRY and CDR2 SYGVKD. This CDR3 region has 11 residues. The germline V and J ends were trimmed by 4 bases and 8 bases, with 8 bases remaining between them. The chain's CDR3 is CAISGAVEAFF. CDR3 DNA sequence: TGTGCCATCAGTGGGGCGGTCGAAGCTTTCTTT.